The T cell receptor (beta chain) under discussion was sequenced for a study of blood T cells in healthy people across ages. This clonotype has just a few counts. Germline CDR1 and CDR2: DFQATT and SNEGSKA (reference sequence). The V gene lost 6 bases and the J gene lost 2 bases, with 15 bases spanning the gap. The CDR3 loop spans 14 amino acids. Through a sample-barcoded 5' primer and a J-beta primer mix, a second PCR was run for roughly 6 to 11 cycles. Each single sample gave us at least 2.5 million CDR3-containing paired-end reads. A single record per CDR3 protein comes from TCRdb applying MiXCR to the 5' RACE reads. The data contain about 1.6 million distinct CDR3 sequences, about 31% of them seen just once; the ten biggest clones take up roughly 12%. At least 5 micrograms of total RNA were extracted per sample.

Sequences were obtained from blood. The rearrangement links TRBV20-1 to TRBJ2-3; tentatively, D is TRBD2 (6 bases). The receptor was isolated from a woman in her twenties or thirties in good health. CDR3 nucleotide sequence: TGCAGTGCCATTAAGAGGACTATCACAGATACGCAGTATTTT. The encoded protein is CSAIKRTITDTQYF.